Given below is one T cell receptor (beta chain) in context. From germline, CDR1 is SGHTA and CDR2 FQGNSA. Trimming left V 3 bases short and J 0 bases short, with 6 bases between. The CDR3 is made up of 15 amino acids. The data belong to a study of blood T cell repertoires in COVID-19. Here immunoSEQ multiplex PCR was the method, and the copy in TCRdb shows in-frame clones only, minus some. The sample records roughly 100,000 clones, approximately 90% being singletons. The receptor was derived from a woman between 45 and 60 years old with COVID-19, enrolled during active disease. The V and J genes are TRBV7-2 and TRBJ2-6; D not certain. The sequenced sample consisted of peripheral blood. The CDR3: CASSFVSSGANVLTF. Written as DNA, the CDR3 is TGTGCCAGCAGCTTCGTTAGCTCTGGGGCCAACGTCCTGACTTTC.